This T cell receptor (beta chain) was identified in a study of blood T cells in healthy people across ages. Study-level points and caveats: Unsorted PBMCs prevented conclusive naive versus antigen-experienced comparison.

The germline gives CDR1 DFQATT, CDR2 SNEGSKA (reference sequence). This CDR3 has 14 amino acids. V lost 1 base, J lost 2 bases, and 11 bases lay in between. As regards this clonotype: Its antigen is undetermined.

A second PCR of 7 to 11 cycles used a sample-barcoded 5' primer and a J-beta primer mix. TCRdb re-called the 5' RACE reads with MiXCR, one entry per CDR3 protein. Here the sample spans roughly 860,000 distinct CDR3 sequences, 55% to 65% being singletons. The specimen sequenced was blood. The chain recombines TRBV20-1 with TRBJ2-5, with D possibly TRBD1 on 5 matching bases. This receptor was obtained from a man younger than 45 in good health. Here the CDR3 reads CSARVWGRQETQYF. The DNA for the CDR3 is TGCAGTGCTAGAGTATGGGGCCGTCAAGAGACCCAGTACTTC.